This is a list of T cell receptor beta chains from one sample in a study of OX40 agonist ivuxolimab in advanced cancers. Profiled with immunoSEQ multiplex PCR; TCRdb holds only in-frame clones, not every one. Of around 94,000 clones in the sample, roughly 87% were seen once. Sequences were derived from CD4+ or CD8+ T cells sorted from blood, sampled in a trial of the OX40 agonist ivuxolimab. The receptors stem from an adult with an advanced solid tumor such as melanoma, head and neck, liver or kidney cancer. Each CDR3 is given with its conserved first and last residue. The order of the fields is V gene, D gene, clone size, J gene, CDR3 DNA, CDR3 protein. D genes are given only for firm matches. Clone size appears in some rows only: once, few, many, or a class for an expanded clone.

V gene: TRBV19
D gene: .
clone size: .
J gene: TRBJ1-1
CDR3 DNA: TGTGCCAGTAGTATACGGGCAGGTGAAGCTTTCTTT
CDR3 protein: CASSIRAGEAFF

V gene: TRBV7-2
D gene: TRBD1
clone size: .
J gene: TRBJ1-2
CDR3 DNA: TGTGCCAGCAGCGTACAGGGGAACTATGGCTACACCTTC
CDR3 protein: CASSVQGNYGYTF

V gene: TRBV6-5
D gene: TRBD1
clone size: .
J gene: TRBJ1-6
CDR3 DNA: TGTGCCAGCAGTTATATCCGGACAGGGGGGAATTCACCCCTCCACTTT
CDR3 protein: CASSYIRTGGNSPLHF

V gene: TRBV18
D gene: .
clone size: .
J gene: TRBJ1-3
CDR3 DNA: TGTGCCAGCTCACCACTGGGAAACACCATATATTTT
CDR3 protein: CASSPLGNTIYF

V gene: TRBV7-2
D gene: TRBD1
clone size: .
J gene: TRBJ2-7
CDR3 DNA: TGTGCCAGCAGCTTGGGACAGGGGGCCTACGAGCAGTACTTC
CDR3 protein: CASSLGQGAYEQYF

V gene: TRBV28
D gene: .
clone size: .
J gene: TRBJ2-7
CDR3 DNA: TGTGCCAGCAGGGACCCATCCATACTCGGCGAGCAGTACTTC
CDR3 protein: CASRDPSILGEQYF

V gene: TRBV18
D gene: .
clone size: .
J gene: TRBJ2-3
CDR3 DNA: TGTGCCAGCTCACCACCGGGGGGTGGGTCAGATACGCAGTATTTT
CDR3 protein: CASSPPGGGSDTQYF

V gene: TRBV7-2
D gene: TRBD1
clone size: once
J gene: TRBJ2-3
CDR3 DNA: TGTGCCAGCAGCTTAGAGGGACAGCGCACAGATACGCAGTATTTT
CDR3 protein: CASSLEGQRTDTQYF

V gene: TRBV6-5
D gene: .
clone size: once
J gene: TRBJ1-1
CDR3 DNA: TGTGCCAGCAGTTACAGGGGACGGACTGAAGCTTTCTTT
CDR3 protein: CASSYRGRTEAFF

V gene: TRBV6-5
D gene: TRBD1
clone size: .
J gene: TRBJ2-7
CDR3 DNA: TGTGCCAGCAGTTACTCCTCGACAGGGTACTACGAGCAGTACTTC
CDR3 protein: CASSYSSTGYYEQYF

V gene: TRBV7-2
D gene: .
clone size: .
J gene: TRBJ1-1
CDR3 DNA: TGTGCCAGCAGCTTAGTGGGGGGGGTTGGAGCTGAAGCTTTCTTT
CDR3 protein: CASSLVGGVGAEAFF

V gene: TRBV5-5
D gene: .
clone size: .
J gene: TRBJ1-6
CDR3 DNA: TGTGCCAGCAGCTTAGGGGCTTCCTATAATTCACCCCTCCACTTT
CDR3 protein: CASSLGASYNSPLHF

V gene: TRBV6-1
D gene: .
clone size: .
J gene: TRBJ1-6
CDR3 DNA: TGTGCCAGCACCGAAGCAGGTTTAAGTTCACCCCTCCACTTT
CDR3 protein: CASTEAGLSSPLHF

V gene: TRBV4-3
D gene: .
clone size: once
J gene: TRBJ2-2
CDR3 DNA: TGCGCCAGCAGCCAAGAGCGTCAGATGGAGACCGGGGAGCTGTTTTTT
CDR3 protein: CASSQERQMETGELFF

V gene: TRBV19
D gene: .
clone size: .
J gene: TRBJ2-5
CDR3 DNA: TGTGCCAGTAGTATGGGAAGGGACCGGGAGACCCAGTACTTC
CDR3 protein: CASSMGRDRETQYF

V gene: TRBV18
D gene: .
clone size: once
J gene: TRBJ2-7
CDR3 DNA: TGTGCCAGCTCACCTGAATCAGCGTACGAGCAGTACTTC
CDR3 protein: CASSPESAYEQYF

V gene: TRBV7-6
D gene: .
clone size: .
J gene: TRBJ1-4
CDR3 DNA: TGTGCCAGCAGCCCCCGCGGCACTGGATCAACTAATGAAAAACTGTTTTTT
CDR3 protein: CASSPRGTGSTNEKLFF

V gene: TRBV6-1
D gene: TRBD1
clone size: .
J gene: TRBJ2-2
CDR3 DNA: TGTGCCAGCCTCCGAGACAGGGTCAACACCGGGGAGCTGTTTTTT
CDR3 protein: CASLRDRVNTGELFF

V gene: TRBV5-1
D gene: .
clone size: .
J gene: TRBJ2-7
CDR3 DNA: TGCGCCAGCAGCTCGGGGGAACGGACAGAAGCCTACGAGCAGTACTTC
CDR3 protein: CASSSGERTEAYEQYF

V gene: TRBV10-1
D gene: TRBD1
clone size: few
J gene: TRBJ2-7
CDR3 DNA: TGCGCCAGCAGTGAGACAGGGGTTTACGAGCAGTACTTC
CDR3 protein: CASSETGVYEQYF

V gene: TRBV4-1
D gene: .
clone size: .
J gene: TRBJ1-4
CDR3 DNA: TGCGCCAGCAGCCGGGACCTCAATGAAAAACTGTTTTTT
CDR3 protein: CASSRDLNEKLFF